This is a list of T cell receptor beta chains from one sample in a study of T-cell reconstitution after alpha-beta-depleted transplantation in children. TCRdb processed the PCR reads anew with MiXCR; each CDR3 protein has one entry. Of some 180,000 distinct CDR3 sequences listed, approximately 7% are singletons. The sample consisted of PBMCs, taken before TCRalphabeta/CD19-depleted stem cell transplant. Receptors were obtained from a boy aged 2 to 10 with acute lymphoblastic leukemia, due to receive a stem cell transplant. Each CDR3 is given with its conserved first and last residue. The D gene is left open where the match is weak. Clone size is shown for a subset of rows, as once, few, many or a class of expanded clone.

>many|TRBJ2-1|TRBV20-1|TRBD2
TGCAGTGCACCGACTAGCGGTACCTACAATGAGCAGTTCTTC
CSAPTSGTYNEQFF
>.|TRBJ2-3|TRBV20-1|.
TGCAGTGCTAGGTCGACACATATTTTGCCGGGACTCCACACAGATACGCAGTATTTT
CSARSTHILPGLHTDTQYF
>.|TRBJ2-2|TRBV25-1|.
TGTGCCAGCAGGATGACACTCACCGGGGAGCTGTTTTTT
CASRMTLTGELFF
>many|TRBJ2-2|TRBV5-1|.
TGCGCCAGCAGCTTGTATCCAAGCGGCACCGGGGATCTGTTTTTT
CASSLYPSGTGDLFF
>.|TRBJ1-3|TRBV7-8|.
TGTGCCAGCAGCTTGAGCTCTGGAAACACCATATATTTT
CASSLSSGNTIYF
>many|TRBJ2-1|TRBV9|TRBD2
TGTGCCAGCAGCGCTAGCGGGGGGTTGACCAATGAGCAGTTCTTC
CASSASGGLTNEQFF
>few|TRBJ2-2|TRBV5-1|TRBD2
TGCGCCAGCAGCGGTCAGGTCGCGGGGGTCCTCACCGGGGAGCTGTTTTTT
CASSGQVAGVLTGELFF
>many|TRBJ2-1|TRBV28|.
TGTGCCAGCCGTACTCACGGAGTTCGTGAGCAGTTCTTC
CASRTHGVREQFF
>many|TRBJ1-1|TRBV7-9|.
TGTGCCAGCAACACTGGCCGGGACACCACTGAAGCTTTCTTT
CASNTGRDTTEAFF
>many|TRBJ1-1|TRBV6-4|.
TGTGCCAGCAGTGACTCGAAATTGGGCACTGAAGCTTTCTTT
CASSDSKLGTEAFF
>many|TRBJ1-3|TRBV7-2|.
TGTGCCAGCAGCATAGGACAGCCAGGCTCTGGAAACACCATATATTTT
CASSIGQPGSGNTIYF
>many|TRBJ1-1|TRBV20-1|.
TGCAGTGCTGAGGGGAGTATGAACACTGAAGCTTTCTTT
CSAEGSMNTEAFF
>.|TRBJ2-1|TRBV5-1|.
TGCGCCAGCAGCTTGGAAGGGCGGGGCAATGAGCAGTTCTTC
CASSLEGRGNEQFF
>many|TRBJ2-5|TRBV5-1|.
TGCGCCAGCAGCCGAGACAGCCAAGAGACCCAGTACTTC
CASSRDSQETQYF
>few|TRBJ2-3|TRBV7-2|TRBD2
TGTGCCAGCACCCGGGGGGGCGAAGGTACGCAGTATTTT
CASTRGGEGTQYF
>.|TRBJ2-7|TRBV7-2|.
TGTGCCAGCAGCTTAGACTGGAGCGCGGCCTCCTACGAGCAGTACTTC
CASSLDWSAASYEQYF
>few|TRBJ2-7|TRBV6-2/TRBV6-3|.
TGTGCCAGCAGTCGGAGCGGGACAGGATACTACGAGCAGTACTTC
CASSRSGTGYYEQYF
>.|TRBJ2-3|TRBV3-1|TRBD2
TGTGCCAGCAGGAGTAGCGGGATGCGCACAGATACGCAGTATTTT
CASRSSGMRTDTQYF
>many|TRBJ1-1|TRBV29-1|TRBD1
TGCAGCGTTGAAGGCCGAACAGGGGTTGGCGAAGCTTTCTTT
CSVEGRTGVGEAFF
>many|TRBJ1-1|TRBV4-3|TRBD1
TGCGCCAGCAGCCAAAGGGCCGCGGACAGGGTGAACACTGAAGCTTTCTTT
CASSQRAADRVNTEAFF
>many|TRBJ2-1|TRBV12-3/TRBV12-4|.
TGTGCCAGCAGCAATGCCCCCCGGAGCCCCGAGAGCGATGAGCAGCTCTTC
CASSNAPRSPESDEQLF
>many|TRBJ2-3|TRBV7-2|.
TGTGCCAGCAGCCCAGACAGTGATACGCAGTATTTT
CASSPDSDTQYF
>many|TRBJ2-2|TRBV5-1|.
TGCGCCAGCAGTCCCCGTGACAGATACACCGGGGAGCTGTTTTTT
CASSPRDRYTGELFF
>.|TRBJ2-3|TRBV11-2|.
TGTGCCAGCAGCCCACCTGCGGGGGCCCGAAGCACAGATACGCAGTATTTT
CASSPPAGARSTDTQYF
>many|TRBJ2-2|TRBV5-1|.
TGCGCCAGCAGCGCCTTAGCGGACTACACCGGGGAGCTGTTTTTT
CASSALADYTGELFF
>.|TRBJ2-1|TRBV4-2|TRBD2
TGTGGCAGCAGCCAAGCGGGGGCGGGGTACGCCAATGAGCAGTTCTTC
CGSSQAGAGYANEQFF
>.|TRBJ2-7|TRBV5-5|.
TGTGCCAGCAGCCCCCGTGACAGTCCCTACGAGCAGTACTTC
CASSPRDSPYEQYF
>many|TRBJ1-3|TRBV11-3|.
TGTGCCAGCAGCCGGGGGTTTGGAAACACCATATATTTT
CASSRGFGNTIYF
>many|TRBJ2-2|TRBV7-9|.
TGTGCCAGCAGCTTTAAGGAAAACACCGGGGAGCTGTTTTTT
CASSFKENTGELFF
>many|TRBJ1-2|TRBV12-3/TRBV12-4|TRBD1
TGTGCCAGCAGTTTTCATACAGGGGGCGGCTATGGCTACACCTTC
CASSFHTGGGYGYTF
>few|TRBJ1-1|TRBV5-1|.
TGCGCCAGCAGCTTGGTAGGGCTGAACACTGAAGCTTTCTTT
CASSLVGLNTEAFF
>many|TRBJ1-1|TRBV28|.
TGTGCCAGCAGTTTAGGGCACCTGAACACTGAAGCTTTCTTT
CASSLGHLNTEAFF
>many|TRBJ1-5|TRBV28|.
TGTGCCAGCAACCCAGAGGATAGCAATCAGCCCCAGCATTTT
CASNPEDSNQPQHF
>.|TRBJ2-3|TRBV7-6|.
TGTGCCAGCAGCTGGGGACCGATCTCAAACGCGGGAGATACGCAGTATTTT
CASSWGPISNAGDTQYF
>many|TRBJ2-5|TRBV6-2/TRBV6-3|.
TGTGCCAGCAGTTACCCCACAGGGAGCTGGCAAGAGACCCAGTACTTC
CASSYPTGSWQETQYF
>many|TRBJ2-7|TRBV28|.
TGTGCCAGCAGTTCCCCATGGGGGCCCCCCTCCTACGAGCAGTACTTC
CASSSPWGPPSYEQYF
>many|TRBJ2-1|TRBV5-4|TRBD2
TGTGCCAGCAGCTTGTTGATCGGGCTAGCGGGAGATTGGGGGCTTAATGAGCAGTTCTTC
CASSLLIGLAGDWGLNEQFF
>many|TRBJ2-1|TRBV5-1|TRBD2
TGCGCCAGCAGCTTGGCCCCAAGCGGGAGAGGGACCAATGAGCAGTTCTTC
CASSLAPSGRGTNEQFF
>many|TRBJ1-1|TRBV29-1|.
TGCAGCGTTCAATTCAGGGGCCTAGGCACTGAAGCTTTCTTT
CSVQFRGLGTEAFF